The sequence of this T cell receptor beta chain was determined in a study of prognosis after radiotherapy for stage I lung cancer (dated by TCRdb to the early 2020s). In terms of the full investigation: Between April 2018 and January 2019, around 19 stage I NSCLC patients were enrolled in Nanjing, China. Peripheral blood TCR beta repertoires were profiled in stage I NSCLC patients before and after stereotactic body radiotherapy, and the study then linked these repertoires to distant failure. Every patient was regarded as medically inoperable, because of comorbidities in over ten cases and refusal of surgery in seven or eight cases. No patient received concurrent therapy alongside SBRT. Distant metastases were developed by four of the 19 patients after SBRT, at a median of about seven months, whereas no significant progression was observed in the other 15 patients. SBRT was given in 3 to 5 fractions with a biologically effective dose of at least 100 Gy, using image-guided IMRT or VMAT. Tumor histology was squamous cell carcinoma in over 5 patients and adenocarcinoma in some 13. A total of 40 or so blood samples from 20 or so patients were sequenced, with one sample obtained before and one obtained after SBRT for each patient. The cohort was made up of under 15 men and a handful of women, with a median age of approximately 74 years and an age range of roughly 50 to 84 years. Stage I lung tumors that were newly diagnosed and primary were found in around 13 patients, while about 5 patients had oligometastatic NSCLC after surgical resection of the primary tumor.

All patients had node-negative disease on CT and PET/CT, and none had a history of other malignancies or prior chemotherapy or radiotherapy. At each of the two time points, roughly 6.5 milliliters of peripheral venous blood were collected into EDTA tubes. Ficoll-Paque Plus density-gradient centrifugation was used to isolate PBMCs. Right after collection, samples were kept at -80 degrees C until analysis. Concerning this clonotype: No cognate antigen has been identified for it. This clone may be a read error of a much larger clone one base away.

What the work shows at the level of the full study, not this receptor alone: Post-SBRT Shannon entropy and its change from baseline were lower in patients who developed distant metastases; baseline Shannon entropy was not associated with metastases. All reported P values were unadjusted for multiple comparisons. TRBV and TRBJ usage frequencies reportedly varied with metastasis status, involving two V genes at baseline and 9 or 10 V and two J genes after SBRT. Unique TCR clone counts fell after SBRT (median around 9,800 before versus several thousand after; Wilcoxon paired P=0.011). The study was limited by the small cohort and short follow-up, and independent validation of the study findings is required. Tumor specificity of expanded TCR clones was not determined.

Two rounds of multiplex PCR on genomic DNA were used to amplify the TCR beta CDR3 region. In the first round of PCR, primers specific to each TRBV and TRBJ gene were used, and the primer sequences are filed in Chinese patent CN105087789A. Universal primers were used in the second PCR round. The Roche High Pure PCR Template Preparation Kit was used to extract genomic DNA from the frozen PBMCs. An Illumina HiSeq 3000 was used to sequence the libraries paired-end with 151 bp reads. Processing in the source paper ran as follows. CutAdapt was used to discard raw reads that did not contain the multiplex PCR primer sequences. PEAR was used to merge high-quality paired reads into contigs. MiXCR assigned TRB V, D and J gene segments to each contig by aligning to reference sequences. To remove sequencing errors, CDR3 sequences were clustered according to base quality and sequence similarity. Shannon entropy normalized by the natural log of productive TCR sequence number was used as the measure of diversity. Clonality was computed as one minus the ratio of Shannon entropy to the natural log of the number of unique clonotypes. The Youden index of ROC curves was used to select progression-free survival cut-offs for repertoire metrics, and analyses were performed in R 3.5.3. TCRdb reanalyzed the raw reads on its own, using fastp at Q25 for trimming and MiXCR for clone calling, and kept in-frame beta chains. Duplicate CDR3 protein sequences are folded into a single record with the most common DNA and genes. TCRdb, rather than the study authors, made the V and J calls. The sample table contains roughly 29,000 distinct CDR3 sequences; only one count was recorded for around a third of them. Over 10% of the sample is taken by the ten largest.

From the cysteine through the phenylalanine, the CDR3 covers 11 amino acids. The CDR3 DNA has 33 bases and is translated from base 1. Reading the germline V gene (reference sequence) gives CDR1 PRHDT and CDR2 FYEKMQ. The material sequenced was PBMCs, taken before or after stereotactic body radiation therapy (not recorded which). This chain joins TRBV13 to TRBJ2-5; no D gene can be assigned with confidence. The origin of this receptor is a donor aged 50 or older with non-small cell lung cancer. The sequenced DNA: TGTGCCAGCAGCCTGCAAGAGACCAAGTACTTC. The encoded protein is CASSLQETKYF.